The 3 T cell receptor beta chains below all came from one sample that was sequenced in a study of T cells after yellow fever vaccination. TCRdb fed the 5' RACE reads into MiXCR, producing one record per CDR3 protein. This sample yields about 300,000 distinct CDR3 sequences, of which around 6.8% are seen a single time; 15% to 20% belongs to the top ten. Sample: PBMCs, taken roughly 45 days after the first yellow fever vaccination. The receptors were sampled from a man younger than 30 who received the YFV17D yellow fever vaccine.

At least ten counts were recorded for this clonotype. The chain joins TRBV28 to TRBJ1-3; D is undetermined. The germline V gene encodes CDR1 MDHEN and CDR2 SYDVKM. This CDR3 is built from 12 residues. Trimming took off 7 bases at V and 3 bases at J, with 7 bases between the two ends. The CDR3 here is CASTSYGNTIYF. CDR3 sequence (DNA): TGTGCCAGCACGAGTTATGGAAACACCATATATTTT.

This clonotype was recorded many times. This sequence joins TRBV25-1 and TRBJ2-7; the match to TRBD1 covers 7 bases. J lost 2 bases, V lost 6 bases, and 4 bases had no gene match. The germline V gene has CDR1 MGHDK and CDR2 SYGVNS. The CDR3 length is 13 residues. In DNA, the CDR3 is TGTGCCAGCAGCAAAGGACAGGCCTACGAGCAGTACTTC. The encoded protein is CASSKGQAYEQYF.

This clonotype has only one observation. This may be a read error, as it is one base from a much larger clone. The chain uses TRBV11-3 and TRBJ2-1; weak D call: TRBD2 (5 bases). The CDR3 totals 13 residues. From germline, CDR1 is SGHNT and CDR2 YENEEA. The V and J ends lost 5 bases and 15 bases respectively, with 20 bases between them. The DNA of the CDR3 is TGTGCCAGCAGCCCCCGGGAAGGCAATAGGCGGTTCTTC. Residues: CASSPREGNRRFF.